This entry lists 16 T cell receptor beta chains sequenced from one sample in a study. MiXCR was run by TCRdb on the 5' RACE reads, yielding one entry per CDR3 protein. This sample has just under 65,000 distinct CDR3 sequences, with about 20% found just once. Sequencing input: memory CD4+ T cells sorted from a lymph node. Indicated subset: memory CD4+ T cells, CD4+CD45RO+CD25-. These receptors all come from a female donor with breast cancer.

This clonotype was recorded a few times. The chain couples TRBV20-1 to TRBJ1-1; D ambiguous. The V gene lost 2 bases and the J gene lost 5 bases, with 15 bases spanning the gap. CDR3 length: 14 amino acids. Germline V gene data show CDR1 as DFQATT and CDR2 as SNEGSKA (reference sequence). The CDR3: CSARTPPGRTEAFF. CDR3 nucleotides: TGCAGTGCTAGAACCCCCCCGGGGAGGACTGAAGCTTTCTTT.

This clonotype was counted only a few times. This may come from a read error, since a much larger clone is one base off. The chain carries TRBV20-1 and TRBJ2-1; 9 nucleotides line up with TRBD2. The germline V gene has CDR1 DFQATT and CDR2 SNEGSKA (reference sequence). There are 13 residues in the CDR3. CDR3 DNA: TGCTGTGCTCCCGGGACTAGCAGAAATGAGCAGTTCTTC. Its protein product is CCAPGTSRNEQFF.

The CDR3 spells CASSSARAYGYTF. The CDR3 DNA reads as TGTGCCAGCAGTTCCGCTCGGGCATATGGCTACACCTTC. This chain connects TRBV7-2 to TRBJ1-2; no definite D call. CDR3 length equals 13 residues. Looked up from germline, CDR1 is SGHTA and CDR2 is FQGNSA. The V and J ends lost 6 bases and 5 bases respectively, with 13 bases between them.

This clonotype was observed a handful of times. CDR3 region: CASSLLRPSYEQYF. CDR3 nucleotides: TGTGCCAGCAGTTTACTCAGACCCTCCTACGAGCAGTACTTC. The V and J genes are TRBV28 and TRBJ2-7; D call uncertain. The CDR3 loop spans 14 amino acids. V was shortened by 2 bases and J by 0 bases, with 8 bases between the two germline ends. CDR1 is MDHEN and CDR2 is SYDVKM in the germline V gene.

Only a few counts were recorded for this clonotype. The rearrangement uses TRBV30 and TRBJ2-3; 12 bases line up with TRBD2. The CDR3 covers 16 residues. CDR1 and CDR2 (germline): GTSNPN, SVGIG (reference sequence). V lost 2 bases and J lost 4; bases outside the gene matches: 7. CDR3 DNA: TGTGCCTGGAGTCTCTCGACTAGCGGGAGACCAGATACGCAGTATTTT. Amino acids: CAWSLSTSGRPDTQYF.

The chain couples TRBV7-2 to TRBJ2-1, with TRBD1 identical over 9 bases. V lost 3 bases and J lost 14; bases outside the gene matches: 2. The CDR3 length is 11 residues. Per germline, CDR1 SGHTA and CDR2 FQGNSA. CDR3 residues: CASSLGQGKFF. DNA of the CDR3: TGTGCCAGCAGCTTGGGACAGGGAAAGTTCTTC. Full variable domain (rest looked up from reference TRBV7-2 and TRBJ2-1): GAGVSQSPSNKVTEKGKDVELRCDPISGHTALYWYRQSLGQGLEFLIYFQGNSAPDKSGLPSDRFSAERTGGSVSTLTIQRTQQEDSAVYLCASSLGQGKFFGPGTRLTVL.

This clonotype showed up just a few times. V and J are TRBV20-1 and TRBJ2-7; tentatively, D is TRBD2 (6 bases). The CDR3 is 16 residues long. CDR1 and CDR2 from the germline V gene are DFQATT and SNEGSKA (reference sequence). V was clipped by 2 bases and J by 5 bases, with 22 bases between them. DNA of the CDR3: TGCAGTGCTAGACTGTGGGGGGTGGGTCCGGGGGACGAGCAGTACTTC. It yields the protein CSARLWGVGPGDEQYF.

This clonotype has just a few counts. The CDR3 loop reads CASSSKPGQANNYEQYF. CDR3 DNA: TGTGCCAGCAGCTCCAAGCCCGGACAGGCCAACAACTACGAGCAGTACTTC. V usage is TRBV5-6 and J usage is TRBJ2-7; 7 bases line up with TRBD1. The V gene end was trimmed by 3 bases and the J gene end by 3 bases; junction bases not matched to a gene: 15. The CDR3 runs 17 residues. Germline CDR1 and CDR2: SGHDT and YYEEEE.

The rearrangement joins TRBV20-1 to TRBJ2-1; TRBD1 might be the D (6 bases). CDR1 is DFQATT, CDR2 SNEGSKA, per germline (reference sequence). Trimming shortened V by 3 bases and J by 7 bases, and 16 bases separated the two germline ends. The CDR3 sequence is 14 residues long. The chain's CDR3 is CSASPRGIYNEQFF. For the CDR3, the DNA is TGCAGTGCTAGCCCCAGGGGAATTTATAATGAGCAGTTCTTC.

This clonotype was counted a few times. Its ends do not fully match the called genes, so a read error is possible. The rearrangement links TRBV6-5 to TRBJ1-2; TRBD1 aligns across 8 bases. This CDR3 has 13 amino acids. Germline CDR1 reads MNHEY; CDR2 reads SVGAGI. The CDR3 loop reads CASRYDRGGGYTF. The DNA for the CDR3 is TGTGCCAGCCGTTACGACAGGGGAGGGGGCTACACCTTC.

The V and J genes are TRBV5-4 and TRBJ2-7; D is perhaps TRBD1 (6 bases). Trimming took off 3 bases at V and 6 bases at J, with 16 bases between the two ends. The V gene's germline CDR1 is SGHNT and CDR2 YYREEE (reference sequence). CDR3 length: 14 residues. The CDR3 DNA reads as TGTGCCAGCAGCTCGCCTGAGGGGGTAGGCGAGCAGTACTTC. It yields the protein CASSSPEGVGEQYF. The full variable domain, rest sourced from reference TRBV5-4 and TRBJ2-7, is ETGVTQSPTHLIKTRGQQVTLRCSSQSGHNTVSWYQQALGQGPQFIFQYYREEENGRGNFPPRFSGLQFPNYSSELNVNALELDDSALYLCASSSPEGVGEQYFGPGTRLTVT.

The genes are TRBV20-1 and TRBJ1-6; no clear D. From germline, CDR1 is DFQATT and CDR2 SNEGSKA (reference sequence). The CDR3 loop spans 12 amino acids. Trimming left V 0 bases short and J 12 bases short, with 9 bases between. The CDR3, as DNA: TGCAGTGCTAGAGATAGTGATGGACCCCTCCACTTT. Encoded protein: CSARDSDGPLHF.

The rearrangement uses TRBV28 and TRBJ2-7, with D possibly being TRBD1 (6 bases). Looked up from germline, CDR1 is MDHEN and CDR2 is SYDVKM. V lost 3 bases, J lost 9 bases, and 24 bases lay in between. The CDR3 length is 16 residues. Here the CDR3 DNA reads TGTGCCAGCAGTTTTCCCCACAACGCACAGGGAAGTGGGCAGTACTTC. Translation gives CASSFPHNAQGSGQYF. The full variable domain, with the rest looked up from reference TRBV28 and TRBJ2-7, is DVKVTQSSRYLVKRTGEKVFLECVQDMDHENMFWYRQDPGLGLRLIYFSYDVKMKEKGDIPEGYSVSREKKERFSLILESASTNQTSMYLCASSFPHNAQGSGQYFGPGTRLTVT.

This clonotype was counted a few times. The J gene is TRBJ1-4, the V gene TRBV5-1, with D possibly TRBD1 on 5 matching bases. This CDR3 has 15 residues. The germline V and J ends were trimmed by 0 bases and 8 bases, with 14 bases remaining between them. Germline lookup yields CDR1 SGHRS and CDR2 YFSETQ. Here the CDR3 DNA reads TGCGCCAGCAGCTTGGCGGCGACAGTCGGGGAAAAACTGTTTTTT. It translates to CASSLAATVGEKLFF.

The chain employs TRBV7-9 and TRBJ1-1; no clear D gene. Trimming cost V 3 bases and J 11 bases, with 10 bases left between them. The CDR3 has 11 residues. Germline V CDR1 and CDR2: SEHNR, FQNEAQ (reference sequence). The CDR3 DNA sequence: TGTGCCAGCAGCTTCGTGCTGGAGGCTTTCTTT. Its translation is CASSFVLEAFF.

The chain uses TRBV4-1 and TRBJ2-1; D possibly corresponds to TRBD2 (5 bases). CDR1 is MGHRA and CDR2 is YSYEKL in the germline V gene. The CDR3 is 15 residues long. V was cut by 0 bases and J by 6 bases, with 12 bases left in between. DNA of the CDR3: TGCGCCAGCAGCCAAGATGGACTCTTTGGCAATGAGCAGTTCTTC. It yields the protein CASSQDGLFGNEQFF.